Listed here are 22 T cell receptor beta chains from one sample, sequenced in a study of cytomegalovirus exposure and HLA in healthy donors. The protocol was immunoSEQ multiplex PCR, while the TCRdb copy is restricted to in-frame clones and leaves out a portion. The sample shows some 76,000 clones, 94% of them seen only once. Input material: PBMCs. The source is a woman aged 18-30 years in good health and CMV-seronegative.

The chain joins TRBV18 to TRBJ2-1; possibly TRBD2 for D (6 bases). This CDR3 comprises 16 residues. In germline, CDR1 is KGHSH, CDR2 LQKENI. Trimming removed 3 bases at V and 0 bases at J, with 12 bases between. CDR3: CASSPSAGPSYNEQFF. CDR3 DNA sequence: TGTGCCAGCTCACCTTCTGCGGGACCCTCCTACAATGAGCAGTTCTTC.

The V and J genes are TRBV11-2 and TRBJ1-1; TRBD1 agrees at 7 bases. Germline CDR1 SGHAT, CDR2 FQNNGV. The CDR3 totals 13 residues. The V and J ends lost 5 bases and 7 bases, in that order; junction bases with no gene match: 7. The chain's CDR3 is CASSPQGVNEAFF. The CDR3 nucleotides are TGTGCCAGCAGCCCCCAGGGGGTTAATGAAGCTTTCTTT.

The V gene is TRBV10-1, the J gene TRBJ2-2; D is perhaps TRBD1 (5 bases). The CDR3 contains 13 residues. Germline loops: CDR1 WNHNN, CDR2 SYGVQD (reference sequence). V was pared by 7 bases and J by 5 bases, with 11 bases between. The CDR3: CASKVQGTGELFF. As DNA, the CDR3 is TGCGCCAGCAAGGTCCAGGGAACCGGGGAGCTGTTTTTT.

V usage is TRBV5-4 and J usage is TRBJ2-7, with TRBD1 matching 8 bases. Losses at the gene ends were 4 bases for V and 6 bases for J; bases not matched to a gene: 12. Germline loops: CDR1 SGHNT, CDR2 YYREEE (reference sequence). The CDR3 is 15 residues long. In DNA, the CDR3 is TGTGCCAGCAGCGCCCAGACAGGGGTGGTGGGCGAGCAGTACTTC. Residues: CASSAQTGVVGEQYF.

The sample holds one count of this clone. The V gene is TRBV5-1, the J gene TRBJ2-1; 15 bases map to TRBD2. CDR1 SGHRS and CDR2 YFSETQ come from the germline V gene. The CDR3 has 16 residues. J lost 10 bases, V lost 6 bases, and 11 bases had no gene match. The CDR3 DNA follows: TGCGCCAGCACATGGGGACTAGCGGGAGGAAGAGAAGAGCAGTTCTTC. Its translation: CASTWGLAGGREEQFF.

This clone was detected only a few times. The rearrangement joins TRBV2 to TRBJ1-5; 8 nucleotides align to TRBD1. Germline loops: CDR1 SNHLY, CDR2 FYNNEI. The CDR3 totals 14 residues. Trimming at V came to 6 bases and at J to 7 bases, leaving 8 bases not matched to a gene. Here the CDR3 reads CASRGDRLSQPQHF. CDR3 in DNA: TGTGCCAGCAGAGGGGACAGGCTATCGCAGCCCCAGCATTTT.

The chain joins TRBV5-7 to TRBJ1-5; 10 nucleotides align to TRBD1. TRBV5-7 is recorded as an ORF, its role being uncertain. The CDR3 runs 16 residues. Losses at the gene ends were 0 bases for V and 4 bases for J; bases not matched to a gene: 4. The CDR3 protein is CASSLGQGARNQPQHF. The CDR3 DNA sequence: TGTGCCAGCAGCTTGGGACAGGGGGCGCGGAATCAGCCCCAGCATTTT.

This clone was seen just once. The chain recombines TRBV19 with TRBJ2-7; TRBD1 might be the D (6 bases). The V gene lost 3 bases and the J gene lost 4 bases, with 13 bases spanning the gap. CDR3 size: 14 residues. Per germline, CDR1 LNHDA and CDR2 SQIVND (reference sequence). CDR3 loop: CASSIVAGAYEQYF. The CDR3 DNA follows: TGTGCCAGTAGTATCGTTGCAGGGGCGTACGAGCAGTACTTC.

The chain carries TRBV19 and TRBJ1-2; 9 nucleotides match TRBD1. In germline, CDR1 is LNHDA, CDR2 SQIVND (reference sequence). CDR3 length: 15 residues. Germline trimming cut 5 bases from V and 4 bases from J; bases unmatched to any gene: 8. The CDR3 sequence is CASSWGQGSRYGYTF. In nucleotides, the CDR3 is TGTGCCAGTAGTTGGGGACAGGGTTCGCGCTATGGCTACACCTTC.

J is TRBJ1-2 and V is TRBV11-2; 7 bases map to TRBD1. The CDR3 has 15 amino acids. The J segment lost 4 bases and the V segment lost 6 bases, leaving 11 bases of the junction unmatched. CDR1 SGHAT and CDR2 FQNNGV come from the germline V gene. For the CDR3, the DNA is TGTGCCAGCAGTTCTATAACGGGACAGTCCTATGGCTACACCTTC. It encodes CASSSITGQSYGYTF.

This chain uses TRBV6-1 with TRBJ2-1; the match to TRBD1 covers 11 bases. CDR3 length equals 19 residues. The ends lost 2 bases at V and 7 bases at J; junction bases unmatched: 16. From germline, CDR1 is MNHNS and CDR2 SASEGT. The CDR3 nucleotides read TGTGCCAGCAGTGAACGTGGACAGGGGGCGCGATATGGTCTGAATGAGCAGTTCTTC. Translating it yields CASSERGQGARYGLNEQFF.

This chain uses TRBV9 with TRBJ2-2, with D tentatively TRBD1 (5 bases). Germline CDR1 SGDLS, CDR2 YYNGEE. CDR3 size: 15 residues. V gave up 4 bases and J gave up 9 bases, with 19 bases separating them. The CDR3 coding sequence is TGTGCCAGCAGCTCGCGACAGTATGAACACCGGGAGCTGTTTTTT. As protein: CASSSRQYEHRELFF.

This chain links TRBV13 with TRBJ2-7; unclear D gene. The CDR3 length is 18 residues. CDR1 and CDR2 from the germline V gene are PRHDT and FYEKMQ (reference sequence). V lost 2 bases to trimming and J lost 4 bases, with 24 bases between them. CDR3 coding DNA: TGTGCCAGCAGCTTATTGGGTTTCGCCTCAGGAAGGAAGTACGAGCAGTACTTC. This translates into CASSLLGFASGRKYEQYF.

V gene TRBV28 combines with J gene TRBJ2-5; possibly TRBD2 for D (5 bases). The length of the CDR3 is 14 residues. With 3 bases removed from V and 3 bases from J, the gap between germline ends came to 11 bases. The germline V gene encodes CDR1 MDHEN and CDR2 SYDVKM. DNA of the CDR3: TGTGCCAGCAGTTTCCCTAGCAGAAAAGAGACCCAGTACTTC. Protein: CASSFPSRKETQYF.

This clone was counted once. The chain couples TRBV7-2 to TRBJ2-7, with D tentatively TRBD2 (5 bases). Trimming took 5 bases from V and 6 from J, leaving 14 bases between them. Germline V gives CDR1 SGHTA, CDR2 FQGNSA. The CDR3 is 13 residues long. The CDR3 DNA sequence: TGTGCCAGCAGCCCTCGGGTACGGGGCGAGCAGTACTTC. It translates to CASSPRVRGEQYF.

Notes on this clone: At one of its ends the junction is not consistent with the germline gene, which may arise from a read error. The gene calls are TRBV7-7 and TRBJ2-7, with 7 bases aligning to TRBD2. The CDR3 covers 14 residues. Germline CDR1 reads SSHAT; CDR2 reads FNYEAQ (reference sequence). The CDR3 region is CASTLGEGKAEQYF. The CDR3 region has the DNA TGTGCTAGCACCCTGGGGGAGGGAAAGGCCGAGCAGTACTTC.

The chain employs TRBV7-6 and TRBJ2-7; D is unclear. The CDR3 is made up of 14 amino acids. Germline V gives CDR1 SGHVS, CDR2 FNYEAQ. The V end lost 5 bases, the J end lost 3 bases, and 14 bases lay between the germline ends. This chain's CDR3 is CASSQEPHNYEQYF. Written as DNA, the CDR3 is TGTGCCAGCAGCCAGGAACCCCACAACTACGAGCAGTACTTC. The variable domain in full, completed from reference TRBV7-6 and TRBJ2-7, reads GAGVSQSPRYKVTKRGQDVALRCDPISGHVSLYWYRQALGQGPEFLTYFNYEAQQDKSGLPNDRFSAERPEGSISTLTIQRTEQRDSAMYRCASSQEPHNYEQYFGPGTRLTVT.

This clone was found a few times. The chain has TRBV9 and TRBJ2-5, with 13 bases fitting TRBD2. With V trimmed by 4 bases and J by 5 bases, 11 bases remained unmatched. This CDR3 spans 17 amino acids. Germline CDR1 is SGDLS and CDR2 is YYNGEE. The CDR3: CASSLTSGGAVRETQYF. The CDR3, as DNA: TGTGCCAGCAGCCTAACTAGCGGGGGGGCGGTACGGGAGACCCAGTACTTC. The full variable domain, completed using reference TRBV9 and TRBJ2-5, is DSGVTQTPKHLITATGQRVTLRCSPRSGDLSVYWYQQSLDQGLQFLIQYYNGEERAKGNILERFSAQQFPDLHSELNLSSLELGDSALYFCASSLTSGGAVRETQYFGPGTRLLVL.

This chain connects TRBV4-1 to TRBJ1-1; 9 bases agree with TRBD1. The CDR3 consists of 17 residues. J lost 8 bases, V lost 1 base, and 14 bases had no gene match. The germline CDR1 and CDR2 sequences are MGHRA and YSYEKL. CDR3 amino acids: CASSQVTGWGQGTEAFF. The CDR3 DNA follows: TGCGCCAGCAGCCAAGTTACGGGTTGGGGACAGGGTACAGAAGCTTTCTTT.

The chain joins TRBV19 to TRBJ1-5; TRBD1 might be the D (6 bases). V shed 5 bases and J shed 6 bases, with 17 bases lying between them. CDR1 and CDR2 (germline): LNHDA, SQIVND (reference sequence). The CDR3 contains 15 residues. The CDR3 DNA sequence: TGTGCCAGTAGTGTACAAGGGGGGGCAGGTCAGCCCCAGCATTTT. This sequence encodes CASSVQGGAGQPQHF.

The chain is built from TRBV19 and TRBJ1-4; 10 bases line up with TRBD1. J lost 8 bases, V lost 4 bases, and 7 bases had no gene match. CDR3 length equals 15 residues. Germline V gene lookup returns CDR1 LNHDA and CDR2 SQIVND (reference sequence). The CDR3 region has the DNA TGTGCCAGTAGTACCTACGGGACAGGGGACGAAAAACTGTTTTTT. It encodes CASSTYGTGDEKLFF. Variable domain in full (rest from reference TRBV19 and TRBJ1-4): DGGITQSPKYLFRKEGQNVTLSCEQNLNHDAMYWYRQDPGQGLRLIYYSQIVNDFQKGDIAEGYSVSREKKESFPLTVTSAQKNPTAFYLCASSTYGTGDEKLFFGSGTQLSVL.

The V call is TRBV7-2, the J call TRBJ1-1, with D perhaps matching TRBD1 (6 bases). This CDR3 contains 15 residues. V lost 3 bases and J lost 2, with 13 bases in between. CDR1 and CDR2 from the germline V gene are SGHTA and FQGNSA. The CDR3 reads CASSFWGLSNTEAFF. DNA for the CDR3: TGTGCCAGCAGCTTCTGGGGGCTGAGCAACACTGAAGCTTTCTTT.